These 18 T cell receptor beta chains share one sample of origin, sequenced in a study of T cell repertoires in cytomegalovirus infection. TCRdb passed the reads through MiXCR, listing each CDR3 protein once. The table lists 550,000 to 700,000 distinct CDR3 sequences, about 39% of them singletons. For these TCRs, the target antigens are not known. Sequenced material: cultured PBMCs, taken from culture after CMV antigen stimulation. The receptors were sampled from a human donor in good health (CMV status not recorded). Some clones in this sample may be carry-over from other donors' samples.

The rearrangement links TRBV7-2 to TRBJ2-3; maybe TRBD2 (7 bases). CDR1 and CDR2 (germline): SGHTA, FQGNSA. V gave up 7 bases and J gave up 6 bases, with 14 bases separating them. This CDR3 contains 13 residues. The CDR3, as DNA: TGTGCCAGCACCCGAGAGGGGGGGGATACGCAGTATTTT. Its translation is CASTREGGDTQYF.

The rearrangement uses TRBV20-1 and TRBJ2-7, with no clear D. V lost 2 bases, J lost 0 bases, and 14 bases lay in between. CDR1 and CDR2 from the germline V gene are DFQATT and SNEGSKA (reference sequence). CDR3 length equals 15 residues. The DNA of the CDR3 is TGCAGTGCTAGACGTAAAAGCCCCAGCTCCTACGAGCAGTACTTC. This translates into CSARRKSPSSYEQYF.

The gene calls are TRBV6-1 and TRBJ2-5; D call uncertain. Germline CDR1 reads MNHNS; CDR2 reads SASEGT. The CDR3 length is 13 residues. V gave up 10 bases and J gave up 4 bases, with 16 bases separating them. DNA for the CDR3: TGTGCCACCTCGAGTCAAGTCCTAGAGACCCAGTACTTC. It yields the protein CATSSQVLETQYF.

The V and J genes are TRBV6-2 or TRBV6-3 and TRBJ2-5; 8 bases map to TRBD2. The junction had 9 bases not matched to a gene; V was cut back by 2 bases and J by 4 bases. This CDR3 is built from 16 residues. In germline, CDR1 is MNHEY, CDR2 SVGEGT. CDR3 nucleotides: TGTGCCAGCAGTTACCCCGCGGGGGGCGCCGGAGAGACCCAGTACTTC. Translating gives CASSYPAGGAGETQYF.

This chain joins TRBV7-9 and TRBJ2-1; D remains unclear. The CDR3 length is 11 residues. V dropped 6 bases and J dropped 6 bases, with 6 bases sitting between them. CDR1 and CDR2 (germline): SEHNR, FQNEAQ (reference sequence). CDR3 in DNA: TGTGCCAGCAGGATTAGCAATGAGCAGTTCTTC. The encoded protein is CASRISNEQFF.

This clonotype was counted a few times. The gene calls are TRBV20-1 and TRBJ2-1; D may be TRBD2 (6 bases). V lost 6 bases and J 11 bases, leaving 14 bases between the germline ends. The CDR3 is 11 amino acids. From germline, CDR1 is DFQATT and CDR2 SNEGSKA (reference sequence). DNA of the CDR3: TGCAGTGCCCAGCCGGGGAGGAAGCAGTTCTTC. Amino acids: CSAQPGRKQFF.

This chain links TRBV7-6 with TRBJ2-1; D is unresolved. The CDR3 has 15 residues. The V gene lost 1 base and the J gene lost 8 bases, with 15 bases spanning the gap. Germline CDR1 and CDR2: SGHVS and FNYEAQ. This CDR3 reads CASSLESRDGDEQFF. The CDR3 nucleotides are TGTGCCAGCAGCTTAGAAAGTAGAGACGGAGATGAGCAGTTCTTC.

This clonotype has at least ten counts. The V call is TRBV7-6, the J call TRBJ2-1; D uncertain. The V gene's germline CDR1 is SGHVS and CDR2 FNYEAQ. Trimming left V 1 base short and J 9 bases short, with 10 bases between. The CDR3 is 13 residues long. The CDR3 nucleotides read TGTGCCAGCAGCTTAGGGACCTGGGGTGAGCAGTTCTTC. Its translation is CASSLGTWGEQFF.

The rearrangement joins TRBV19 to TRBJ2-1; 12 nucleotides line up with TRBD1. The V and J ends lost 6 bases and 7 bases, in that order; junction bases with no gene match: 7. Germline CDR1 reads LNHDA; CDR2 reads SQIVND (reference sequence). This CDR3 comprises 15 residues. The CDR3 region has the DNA TGTGCCAGTAGCCCGGGACAGGGGGCTGGGAATGAGCAGTTCTTC. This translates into CASSPGQGAGNEQFF.

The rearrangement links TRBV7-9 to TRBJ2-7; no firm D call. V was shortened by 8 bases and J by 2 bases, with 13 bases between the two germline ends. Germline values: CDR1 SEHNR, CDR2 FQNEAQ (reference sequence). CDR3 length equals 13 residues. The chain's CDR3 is CASGRVSTYEQYF. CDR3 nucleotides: TGTGCCAGCGGTCGGGTCTCCACCTACGAGCAGTACTTC.

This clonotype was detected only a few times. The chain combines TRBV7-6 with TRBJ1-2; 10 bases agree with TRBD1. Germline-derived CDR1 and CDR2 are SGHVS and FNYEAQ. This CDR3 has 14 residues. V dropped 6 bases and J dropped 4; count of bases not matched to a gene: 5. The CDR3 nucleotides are TGTGCCAGCAGGCGGGACAGGGGCGTCTATGGCTACACCTTC. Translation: CASRRDRGVYGYTF.

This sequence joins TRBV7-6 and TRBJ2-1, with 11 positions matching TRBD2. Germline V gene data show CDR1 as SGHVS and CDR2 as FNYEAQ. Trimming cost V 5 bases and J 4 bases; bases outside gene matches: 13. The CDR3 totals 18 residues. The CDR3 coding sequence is TGTGCCAGCAGCCCACAGGGGCCCACTAGCGGGGGATACAATGAGCAGTTCTTC. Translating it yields CASSPQGPTSGGYNEQFF.

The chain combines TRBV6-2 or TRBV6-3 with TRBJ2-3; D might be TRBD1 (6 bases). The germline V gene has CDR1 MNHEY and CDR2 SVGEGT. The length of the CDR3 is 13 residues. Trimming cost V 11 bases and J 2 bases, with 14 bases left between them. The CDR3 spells CAGSGTNTDTQYF. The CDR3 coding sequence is TGTGCCGGATCCGGGACAAACACAGATACGCAGTATTTT.

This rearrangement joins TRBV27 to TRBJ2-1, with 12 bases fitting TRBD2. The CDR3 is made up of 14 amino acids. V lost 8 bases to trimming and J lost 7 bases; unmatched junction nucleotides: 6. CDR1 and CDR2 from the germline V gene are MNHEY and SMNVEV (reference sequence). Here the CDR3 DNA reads TGTGCCAGCCAACTAGCGGGAGGTAGGAATGAGCAGTTCTTC. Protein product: CASQLAGGRNEQFF.

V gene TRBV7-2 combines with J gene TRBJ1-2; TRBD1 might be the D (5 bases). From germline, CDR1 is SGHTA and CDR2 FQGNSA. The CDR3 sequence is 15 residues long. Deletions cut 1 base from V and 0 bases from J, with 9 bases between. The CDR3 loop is CASSLGGRANYGYTF. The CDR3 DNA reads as TGTGCCAGCAGCTTAGGGGGCAGAGCTAACTATGGCTACACCTTC.

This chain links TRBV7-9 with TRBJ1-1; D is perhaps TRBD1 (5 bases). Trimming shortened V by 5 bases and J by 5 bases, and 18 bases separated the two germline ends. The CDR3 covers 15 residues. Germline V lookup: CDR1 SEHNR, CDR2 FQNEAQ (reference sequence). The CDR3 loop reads CASSKLTGGWTEAFF. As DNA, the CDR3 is TGTGCCAGCAGCAAGCTTACCGGGGGATGGACTGAAGCTTTCTTT. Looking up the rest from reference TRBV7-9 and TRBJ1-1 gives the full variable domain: DTGVSQNPRHKITKRGQNVTFRCDPISEHNRLYWYRQTLGQGPEFLTYFQNEAQLEKSRLLSDRFSAERPKGSFSTLEIQRTEQGDSAMYLCASSKLTGGWTEAFFGQGTRLTVV.

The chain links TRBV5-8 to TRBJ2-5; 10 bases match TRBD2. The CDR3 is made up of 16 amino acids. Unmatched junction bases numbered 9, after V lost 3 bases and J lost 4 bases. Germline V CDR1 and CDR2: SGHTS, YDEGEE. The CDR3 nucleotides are TGTGCCAGCAGCTGGGTACTAGCGGGGAGGGGAGAGACCCAGTACTTC. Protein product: CASSWVLAGRGETQYF.

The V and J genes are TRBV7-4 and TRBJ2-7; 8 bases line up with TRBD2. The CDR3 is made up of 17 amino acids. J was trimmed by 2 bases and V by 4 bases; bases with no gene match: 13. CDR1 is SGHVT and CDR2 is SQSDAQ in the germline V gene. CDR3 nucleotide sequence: TGTGCCAGCAGCTCCCTGCGGGGTAGCGGGGACACCTACGAGCAGTACTTC. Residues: CASSSLRGSGDTYEQYF.